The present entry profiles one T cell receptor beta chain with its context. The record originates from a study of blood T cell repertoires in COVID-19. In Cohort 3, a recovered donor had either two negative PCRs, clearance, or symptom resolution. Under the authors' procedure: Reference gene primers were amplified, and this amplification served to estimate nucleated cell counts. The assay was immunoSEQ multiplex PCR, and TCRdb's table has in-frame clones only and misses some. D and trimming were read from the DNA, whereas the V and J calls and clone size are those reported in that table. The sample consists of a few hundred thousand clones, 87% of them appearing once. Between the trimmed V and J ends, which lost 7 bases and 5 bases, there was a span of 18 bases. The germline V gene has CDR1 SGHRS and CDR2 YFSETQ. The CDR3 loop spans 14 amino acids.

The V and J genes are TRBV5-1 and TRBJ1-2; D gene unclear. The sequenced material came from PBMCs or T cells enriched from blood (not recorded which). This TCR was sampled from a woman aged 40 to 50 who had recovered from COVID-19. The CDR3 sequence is CASGNRGEEYGYTF. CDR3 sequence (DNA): TGCGCCAGCGGGAACCGCGGGGAAGAATATGGCTACACCTTC.